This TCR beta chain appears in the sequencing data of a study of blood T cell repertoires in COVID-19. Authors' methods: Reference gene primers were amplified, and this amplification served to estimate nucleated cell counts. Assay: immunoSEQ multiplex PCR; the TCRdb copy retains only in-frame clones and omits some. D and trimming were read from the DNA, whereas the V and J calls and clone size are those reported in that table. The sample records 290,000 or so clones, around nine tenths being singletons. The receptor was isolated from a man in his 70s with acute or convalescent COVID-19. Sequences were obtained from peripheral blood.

Written as DNA, the CDR3 is TGCAGTGCTAGTGGGACCAGCGGGGGCCAAGAGACCCAGTACTTC. Translating it yields CSASGTSGGQETQYF. V is TRBV20-1 and J is TRBJ2-5, with 8 nucleotides matching TRBD2. The V gene's germline CDR1 is DFQATT and CDR2 SNEGSKA (reference sequence). The V and J ends lost 3 bases and 1 base, in that order; junction bases with no gene match: 7. This CDR3 is 15 amino acids long.